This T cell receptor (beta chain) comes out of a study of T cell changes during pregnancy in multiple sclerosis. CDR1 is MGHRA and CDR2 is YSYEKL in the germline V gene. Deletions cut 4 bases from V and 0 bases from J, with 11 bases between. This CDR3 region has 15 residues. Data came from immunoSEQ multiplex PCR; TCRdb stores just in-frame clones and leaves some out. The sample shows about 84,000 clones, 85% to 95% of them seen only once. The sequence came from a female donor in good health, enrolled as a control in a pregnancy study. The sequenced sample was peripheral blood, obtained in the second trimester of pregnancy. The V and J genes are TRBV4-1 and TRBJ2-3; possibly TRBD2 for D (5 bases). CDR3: CASSPNPSSTDTQYF. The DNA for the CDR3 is TGCGCCAGCAGCCCGAATCCTAGCAGCACAGATACGCAGTATTTT.